The 7 T cell receptor beta chains below come from one sample, sequenced in a study of tumor-infiltrating lymphocytes in primary liver carcinoma. The investigators made TCR beta cDNA from about 500 ng total RNA, using a constant-region primer. Modified slightly, ARM-PCR produced TCR beta libraries over three nested multiplex PCR rounds. The two initial PCR rounds, roughly 9 cycles each, used TRBV1-TRBV30 forward and C-beta reverse primers. TCRdb redid the calling of the multiplex PCR reads with MiXCR, one entry per CDR3 protein. This table holds tens of thousands of distinct CDR3 sequences, around 70% found once. Without any cell sorting, about 18-30 mg of bulk tissue yielded co-extracted RNA and DNA. Sequenced: liver tumor tissue from sampling region 1. The subset: tumor region T1, superior pole. These receptors originate from a man aged 40-50 years with primary liver carcinoma and hepatitis B virus infection.

Of note for this clonotype: Relative to the germline gene, one junction end is altered; a read error may explain this. J is TRBJ1-1 and V is TRBV29-1; D unresolved. This CDR3 is built from 11 residues. CDR1 is SQVTM and CDR2 is ANQGSEA in the germline V gene. As DNA, the CDR3 is TGCAACGTTTCTACGATCACTGAAGCTTTCTTT. This sequence encodes CNVSTITEAFF.

A few counts support this clonotype. A read error is possible here, since a much larger clone lies one base away. V is TRBV29-1 and J is TRBJ2-5; TRBD2 is a possible D gene (6 bases). The CDR3 runs 13 residues. Germline V gene data show CDR1 as SQVTM and CDR2 as ANQGSEA. V lost 5 bases and J 9 bases, leaving 19 bases between the germline ends. Here the CDR3 reads CSVTGVSWEAQYF. The CDR3 DNA reads as TGCAGCGTTACCGGGGTCTCGTGGGAGGCCCAGTACTTC.

Turning to this clonotype: At one boundary the junction diverges from the germline segment, which might be a read error. The chain carries TRBV12-3 or TRBV12-4 and TRBJ2-3, with 8 bases that match TRBD1. CDR3 size: 14 residues. Here the CDR3 reads CASNPDRGRDTQYF. The CDR3, as DNA: TGTGCCAGCAATCCCGACAGGGGCAGGGATACACAGTATTTT.

This clonotype was observed many times. The chain combines TRBV4-1 with TRBJ2-7; TRBD1 aligns across 8 bases. The CDR3 totals 15 residues. The germline gives CDR1 MGHRA, CDR2 YSYEKL. V lost 1 base, J lost 5 bases, and 7 bases stayed unmatched. The CDR3: CASSQVRTGRNEQYF. CDR3 sequence (DNA): TGCGCCAGCAGCCAAGTAAGGACAGGGCGAAACGAGCAGTACTTC.

The V and J genes are TRBV29-1 and TRBJ2-1, with D tentatively TRBD1 (6 bases). Per germline, CDR1 SQVTM and CDR2 ANQGSEA. V was shortened by 7 bases and J by 5 bases, with 18 bases between the two germline ends. This CDR3 spans 14 amino acids. The CDR3 loop is CSALSGTGNNEQFF. For the CDR3, the DNA is TGCAGCGCTCTGAGCGGAACAGGGAACAATGAGCAGTTCTTC.

Points on this clonotype: The junction and the germline gene differ at one end; a read error may be behind it. The chain employs TRBV7-8 and TRBJ2-5; 10 bases map to TRBD1. Germline CDR1 is SGHVS and CDR2 is FQNEAQ. The CDR3 consists of 18 residues. CDR3: CASSLVHSTGGFRETQYF. CDR3 sequence (DNA): TGTGCCAGCAGCTTAGTGCACTCGACAGGGGGCTTTAGAGAGACCCAATACTTC. Variable domain in full (rest from reference TRBV7-8 and TRBJ2-5): GAGVSQSPRYKVAKRGQDVALRCDPISGHVSLFWYQQALGQGPEFLTYFQNEAQLDKSGLPSDRFFAERPEGSVSTLKIQRTQQEDSAVYLCASSLVHSTGGFRETQYFGPGTRLLVL.

The chain couples TRBV7-3 to TRBJ2-1; tentatively, D is TRBD1 (5 bases). V was clipped by 2 bases and J by 2 bases, with 13 bases between them. Germline CDR1 reads SGHTA; CDR2 reads FQGTGA. The CDR3 is 16 residues long. The chain's CDR3 is CASSLGAGQPYNEQFF. CDR3 coding DNA: TGTGCCAGCAGCTTAGGGGCCGGACAACCCTACAATGAGCAGTTCTTC.